The entry that follows covers one TCR beta chain sequence. Clones were read by immunoSEQ multiplex PCR, and TCRdb kept only the in-frame ones, dropping some. The repertoire holds some 100,000 clones, with roughly 93% as singletons. With 1 base clipped from V and 0 bases from J, the junction kept 11 bases outside the gene matches. Germline CDR1 and CDR2: LGHNA and YNFKEQ. The CDR3 has 20 amino acids. The source of the sample is a study of T cell changes during pregnancy in multiple sclerosis. This specimen was peripheral blood, taken before pregnancy. This sequence originates from a female donor with multiple sclerosis, enrolled in a pregnancy study. The J gene is TRBJ2-3, the V gene TRBV4-2; the match to TRBD2 covers 12 bases. The CDR3, as DNA: TGTGCCAGCAGCCAAGCCCCTCCGGGACTAGCGGGCTCTAGCACAGATACGCAGTATTTT. This codes for CASSQAPPGLAGSSTDTQYF.